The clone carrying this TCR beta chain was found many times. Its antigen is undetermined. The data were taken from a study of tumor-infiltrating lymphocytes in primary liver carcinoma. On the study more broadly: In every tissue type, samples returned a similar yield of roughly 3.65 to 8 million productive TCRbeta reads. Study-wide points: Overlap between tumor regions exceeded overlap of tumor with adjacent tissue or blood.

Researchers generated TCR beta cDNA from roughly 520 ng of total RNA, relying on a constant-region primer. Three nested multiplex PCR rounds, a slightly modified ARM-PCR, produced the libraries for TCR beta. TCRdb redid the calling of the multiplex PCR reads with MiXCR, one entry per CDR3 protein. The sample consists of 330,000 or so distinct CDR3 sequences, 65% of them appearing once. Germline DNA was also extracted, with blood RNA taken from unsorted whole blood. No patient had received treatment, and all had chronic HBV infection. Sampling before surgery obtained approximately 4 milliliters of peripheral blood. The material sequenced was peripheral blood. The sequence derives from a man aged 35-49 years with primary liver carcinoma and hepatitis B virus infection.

This chain's CDR3 is CSVPDFTAGETQYF. In DNA, the CDR3 is TGCAGCGTTCCGGACTTTACGGCGGGAGAGACCCAGTACTTC. This chain uses TRBV29-1 with TRBJ2-5, with D perhaps matching TRBD2 (5 bases). V shed 5 bases and J shed 4 bases, with 17 bases lying between them. The CDR3 runs to 14 residues. Germline loops: CDR1 SQVTM, CDR2 ANQGSEA.